The text below deals with one T cell receptor beta chain. Its specific antigen is unknown. Base-call qualities are not available, and no considerably larger clone is one nucleotide away. TCRbeta CDR3 regions were amplified from genomic DNA by means of the immunoSEQ Assay, a bias-controlled multiplex PCR. The published analysis was carried out like this. The number of nucleated cells in each sample was estimated from the amplification of reference gene primers within the assay. To quantify the absolute abundance of each unique TCRbeta CDR3 rearrangement, sequence reads were collapsed and filtered. For each sample, productive Simpson clonality was calculated as the square root of Simpson's diversity index over productive rearrangements. In its TCRdb copy, this immuneACCESS table keeps in-frame sequences only and misses some clones. Where compared with another copy, unresolved V genes explain less than half of these, and the others have no known cause. That table gives V, J and clone size, and the DNA gave D and trimming. This sample comprises 85,000 to 120,000 clones, 87% of them detected only once. The ten largest clones capture more than 4.5% of the sample.

The data were taken from a study of blood T cell repertoires in COVID-19 (dated by TCRdb to the early 2020s). Describing the broader study: Collaborator samples came from the United States, Italy and Spain and covered acute and convalescent phases of COVID-19. The material from the prospective study consisted of cDNA or gDNA derived from T cells, B-cell-depleted T cells, or PBMCs. Nearly every sample came with metadata listing a de-identified subject ID, COVID-19 status, age in years and sex. Samples came from the ongoing ImmuneRACE study (first 160 participants) plus 1,254 subjects from 6 global collaborators. Subjects who had been exposed to COVID-19, were actively infected with it, or had recovered from it provided the deeply sampled blood TCRbeta repertoires that made up the dataset. The repertoires were made available in a free public database intended to serve as a resource for research on the immune response to SARS-CoV-2. HLA class I and class II types, where available, came from metadata supplied by the sample provider rather than from assay-based typing.

One collaborating source in Seattle enrolled patients during active infection and followed them longitudinally through the course of disease. Whole blood was collected in K2EDTA tubes by collaborating institutions according to the institutions' own protocols. For TCRbeta analysis, collaborator samples were shipped as frozen whole blood, as isolated PBMCs, or as DNA extracted from either sample type. Overall study results and their limits: The quantity of clinical and demographic metadata differed by source and by participant and was supplied without curation.

V is cut by 4 bases and J by 5 bases, and the space between the germline ends is 14 bases. From its cysteine to its phenylalanine, the CDR3 spans 14 amino acids. The read is trimmed to its CDR3 DNA, 42 bases read in frame from base 1. The germline V gene gives CDR1 as SGHRS and CDR2 as YFSETQ. Recombination linked TRBV5-1 to TRBJ2-3; the D region possibly corresponds to TRBD1 (5 bases align). The material sequenced was peripheral blood. This clonotype originated in a woman aged 45 to 65 with COVID-19, enrolled during active disease. The CDR3 is CASSRRTIQDTQYF. The DNA sequence is as follows: TGCGCCAGCAGCCGCCGGACAATTCAAGATACGCAGTATTTT.